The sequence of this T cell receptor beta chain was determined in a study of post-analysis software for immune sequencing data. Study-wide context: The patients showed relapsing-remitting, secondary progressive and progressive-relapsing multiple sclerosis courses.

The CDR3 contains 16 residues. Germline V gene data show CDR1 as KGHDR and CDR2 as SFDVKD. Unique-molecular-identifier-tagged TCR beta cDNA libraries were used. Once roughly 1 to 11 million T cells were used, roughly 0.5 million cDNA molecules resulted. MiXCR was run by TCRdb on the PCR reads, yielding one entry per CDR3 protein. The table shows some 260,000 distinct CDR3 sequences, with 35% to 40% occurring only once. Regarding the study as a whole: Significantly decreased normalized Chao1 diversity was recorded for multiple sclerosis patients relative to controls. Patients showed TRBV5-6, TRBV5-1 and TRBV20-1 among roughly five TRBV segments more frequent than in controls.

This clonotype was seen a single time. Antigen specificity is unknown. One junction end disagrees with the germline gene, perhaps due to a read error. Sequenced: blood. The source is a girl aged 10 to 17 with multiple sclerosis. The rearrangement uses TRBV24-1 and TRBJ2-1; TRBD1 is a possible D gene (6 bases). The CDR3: CATRDLQGTSYNEQFF. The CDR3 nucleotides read TGTGCCACCAGGGATTTGCAGGGGACCTCCTACAATGAGCAGTTCTTC.